The next 24 T cell receptor beta chains were all read from a single sample in a study of cytomegalovirus exposure and HLA in healthy donors. This PCR relied on a set of 60 Vbeta primers and 13 Jbeta primers. Clones were sequenced by immunoSEQ multiplex PCR, and TCRdb holds only the in-frame ones, with some missing. This table has about 130,000 clones, roughly 80% appearing once. The material sequenced was PBMCs. These receptors were collected from a woman in her thirties or forties in good health and CMV-seronegative.

This chain joins TRBV25-1 and TRBJ2-1, with TRBD2 matching 9 bases. V was clipped by 7 bases and J by 5 bases; unmatched bases: 6. Germline CDR1 MGHDK, CDR2 SYGVNS. CDR3 length: 14 residues. The CDR3 here is CASMGLAGHNEQFF. The DNA of the CDR3 is TGTGCCAGCATGGGGCTAGCGGGACACAATGAGCAGTTCTTC.

This CDR3 reads CASSQEGRATEAFF. In DNA, the CDR3 is TGTGCCAGCAGCCAAGAGGGCAGGGCCACTGAAGCTTTCTTT. The V gene is TRBV4-2, the J gene TRBJ1-1; tentative D call: TRBD1 (5 bases). Germline CDR1 LGHNA, CDR2 YNFKEQ. The CDR3 extends over 14 amino acids. V dropped 0 bases and J dropped 4 bases, with 9 bases sitting between them.

The V gene is TRBV4-2, the J gene TRBJ1-2, with 8 bases fitting TRBD1. Germline trimming cut 1 base from V and 7 bases from J; bases unmatched to any gene: 5. Germline CDR1 is LGHNA and CDR2 is YNFKEQ. The CDR3 runs 14 residues. The chain's CDR3 is CASSQAGGEGGYTF. The CDR3 nucleotides read TGTGCCAGCAGCCAAGCAGGGGGCGAGGGTGGCTACACCTTC.

The chain joins TRBV6-5 to TRBJ1-5; possibly TRBD1 for D (6 bases). V was shortened by 4 bases and J by 4 bases, with 11 bases between the two germline ends. This CDR3 has 14 amino acids. Germline V gives CDR1 MNHEY, CDR2 SVGAGI. The CDR3 spells CASSSGVGNQPQHF. CDR3 sequence (DNA): TGTGCCAGCAGTTCAGGGGTTGGAAATCAGCCCCAGCATTTT.

The chain combines TRBV5-4 with TRBJ2-3, with 8 bases matching TRBD2. This CDR3 contains 16 residues. The germline gives CDR1 SGHNT, CDR2 YYREEE (reference sequence). Trimming removed 5 bases from V and 4 bases from J; junction bases left unmatched: 12. In DNA form, the CDR3 reads TGTGCCAGCAGTGGCGGGGGGCGAGGCATTGCAGATACGCAGTATTTT. Its protein is CASSGGGRGIADTQYF.

V gene TRBV5-6 combines with J gene TRBJ1-2; 9 positions match TRBD1. The junction had 8 bases not matched to a gene; V was cut back by 0 bases and J by 5 bases. The germline CDR1 and CDR2 sequences are SGHDT and YYEEEE. This CDR3 is 16 amino acids long. This CDR3 reads CASSLDRQGVWYGYTF. The CDR3, as DNA: TGTGCCAGCAGCTTGGACAGACAGGGGGTTTGGTATGGCTACACCTTC.

About this clone itself: Other DNA sequences in the sample encode the same CDR3. The gene calls are TRBV27 and TRBJ1-5; D remains ambiguous. Trimming removed 5 bases from V and 0 bases from J, with 8 bases in between. The CDR3 covers 14 residues. Germline V gives CDR1 MNHEY, CDR2 SMNVEV (reference sequence). CDR3 amino acids: CASSHRDSNQPQHF. DNA of the CDR3: TGTGCCAGCAGTCATCGAGATAGCAATCAGCCCCAGCATTTT.

This rearrangement joins TRBV19 to TRBJ1-5; TRBD1 might be the D (6 bases). From germline, CDR1 is LNHDA and CDR2 SQIVND (reference sequence). Trimming pared 5 bases from V and 5 bases from J, leaving 16 bases between. The CDR3 is 15 residues long. The CDR3 protein is CASSRYPDSYQPQHF. The CDR3 nucleotides are TGTGCCAGTAGTCGGTATCCGGACAGTTATCAGCCCCAGCATTTT.

The chain uses TRBV5-1 and TRBJ1-6, with 7 bases aligning to TRBD1. CDR1 is SGHRS, CDR2 YFSETQ, per germline. V shed 4 bases and J 5 bases; nucleotides not matched to a gene: 6. The CDR3 spans 15 residues. CDR3 loop: CASSPGQADNSPLHF. The DNA for the CDR3 is TGCGCCAGCAGCCCTGGACAGGCCGATAATTCACCCCTCCACTTT.

V and J are TRBV7-2 and TRBJ1-2; D might be TRBD1 (5 bases). This CDR3 is built from 14 residues. The V end lost 1 base, the J end lost 3 bases, and 9 bases lay between the germline ends. Germline V gives CDR1 SGHTA, CDR2 FQGNSA. The CDR3 is CASSLVARDYGYTF. CDR3 nucleotides: TGTGCCAGCAGCTTAGTGGCCAGGGACTATGGCTACACCTTC.

The rearrangement joins TRBV28 to TRBJ2-7; tentatively, D is TRBD1 (7 bases). CDR1 and CDR2 (germline): MDHEN, SYDVKM. The CDR3 extends over 15 amino acids. Trimming removed 4 bases at V and 4 bases at J, with 17 bases between. DNA of the CDR3: TGTGCCAGCAGTTCCCCAGGAGGGGGCGCGTACGAGCAGTACTTC. Translated, it gives CASSSPGGGAYEQYF.

In this sample, this clone turned up a few times. The CDR3 DNA is TGTGCTAGTGGACGCCTCGCGGGCGGGGAGCAGTTCTTC. Translating it yields CASGRLAGGEQFF. The chain uses TRBV12-5 and TRBJ2-1; D perhaps matches TRBD2 (5 bases). From germline, CDR1 is LGHNT and CDR2 FRNRAP. The CDR3 covers 13 residues. V was shortened by 6 bases and J by 10 bases, with 16 bases between the two germline ends. The full variable domain, rest sourced from reference TRBV12-5 and TRBJ2-1, is DARVTQTPRHKVTEMGQEVTMRCQPILGHNTVFWYRQTMMQGLELLAYFRNRAPLDDSGMPKDRFSAEMPDATLATLKIQPSEPRDSAVYFCASGRLAGGEQFFGPGTRLTVL.

J is TRBJ1-3 and V is TRBV5-4; D is unresolved. The CDR3 has 14 residues. CDR1 is SGHNT and CDR2 is YYREEE in the germline V gene (reference sequence). V dropped 2 bases and J dropped 0 bases, with 6 bases sitting between them. DNA of the CDR3: TGTGCCAGCAGCTTCAGGAACTCTGGAAACACCATATATTTT. It is translated as CASSFRNSGNTIYF. Together with reference TRBV5-4 and TRBJ1-3, the CDR3 gives the full variable domain: ETGVTQSPTHLIKTRGQQVTLRCSSQSGHNTVSWYQQALGQGPQFIFQYYREEENGRGNFPPRFSGLQFPNYSSELNVNALELDDSALYLCASSFRNSGNTIYFGEGSWLTVV.

J is TRBJ2-7 and V is TRBV19; possible D gene TRBD2, 6 bases. Trimming took off 5 bases at V and 0 bases at J, with 14 bases between the two ends. The CDR3 has 15 amino acids. Germline values: CDR1 LNHDA, CDR2 SQIVND (reference sequence). The CDR3 bases are TGTGCCAGTAGTCCGGGGAGCGGGCCCTCCTACGAGCAGTACTTC. Amino acid sequence: CASSPGSGPSYEQYF. The full variable domain, rest sourced from reference TRBV19 and TRBJ2-7, is DGGITQSPKYLFRKEGQNVTLSCEQNLNHDAMYWYRQDPGQGLRLIYYSQIVNDFQKGDIAEGYSVSREKKESFPLTVTSAQKNPTAFYLCASSPGSGPSYEQYFGPGTRLTVT.

The chain couples TRBV7-5 to TRBJ1-1. TRBV7-5 is a pseudogene. The CDR3 totals 14 residues. CDR3 residues: CARSEGGVDTEAFF. As DNA, the CDR3 is TGTGCCAGATCCGAGGGGGGGGTGGACACTGAAGCTTTCTTT.

CDR3 sequence reads: CASRPSLEGSNQPQHF. For the CDR3, the DNA is TGTGCCAGCAGACCATCTTTGGAGGGAAGCAATCAGCCCCAGCATTTT. V and J are TRBV28 and TRBJ1-5; D remains unclear. The CDR3 is 16 amino acids. Trimming shortened V by 6 bases and J by 1 base, and 16 bases separated the two germline ends. CDR1 MDHEN and CDR2 SYDVKM come from the germline V gene.

This clone was detected only once. V is TRBV6-5 and J is TRBJ1-1, with D unresolved. The CDR3 spans 14 residues. Germline V gene lookup returns CDR1 MNHEY and CDR2 SVGAGI. V lost 0 bases and J lost 3, with 8 bases in between. CDR3: CASSYSVPDTEAFF. CDR3 sequence (DNA): TGTGCCAGCAGTTACTCGGTTCCGGACACTGAAGCTTTCTTT.

The V and J genes are TRBV28 and TRBJ1-5, with a tentative D call TRBD1 (6 bases). The CDR3 covers 14 residues. V was clipped by 10 bases and J by 2 bases, with 15 bases between them. Germline V lookup: CDR1 MDHEN, CDR2 SYDVKM. The CDR3 is CAIEGVGGNQPQHF. The CDR3 nucleotides are TGTGCCATCGAGGGGGTGGGGGGCAATCAGCCCCAGCATTTT.

This chain joins TRBV5-1 and TRBJ2-5; 14 positions agree with TRBD2. Trimming removed 4 bases from V and 5 bases from J; junction bases left unmatched: 7. CDR1 is SGHRS, CDR2 YFSETQ, per germline. The CDR3 totals 16 residues. The CDR3 protein is CASSLLGLAGGETQYF. DNA for the CDR3: TGCGCCAGCAGCCTATTAGGACTAGCGGGGGGTGAGACCCAGTACTTC.

The chain combines TRBV2 with TRBJ2-2; D is possibly TRBD2 (6 bases). Germline CDR1 SNHLY, CDR2 FYNNEI. V lost 6 bases and J 5 bases, leaving 10 bases between the germline ends. The CDR3 extends over 13 amino acids. As DNA, the CDR3 is TGTGCCAGCAGGGCAGGGAGGACCGGGGAGCTGTTTTTT. Its translation is CASRAGRTGELFF.

The chain recombines TRBV4-1 with TRBJ1-4; D might be TRBD1 (5 bases). Germline-derived CDR1 and CDR2 are MGHRA and YSYEKL. The CDR3 contains 16 residues. V shed 5 bases and J shed 7 bases, with 20 bases lying between them. In DNA form, the CDR3 reads TGCGCCAGCAGCGGGAACCATGCGGGGGGGAGTGAAAAACTGTTTTTT. Amino acids: CASSGNHAGGSEKLFF.

The chain has TRBV5-6 and TRBJ1-2; 9 bases agree with TRBD1. After removal of 5 bases from V and 4 bases from J, the junction contained 9 bases not matched to a gene. The germline gives CDR1 SGHDT, CDR2 YYEEEE. This CDR3 is 15 amino acids long. CDR3 loop: CASRPRTGVSYGYTF. As DNA, the CDR3 is TGTGCCAGCAGACCGCGGACAGGGGTTTCCTATGGCTACACCTTC.

This chain connects TRBV5-1 to TRBJ1-3; D uncertain. The germline gives CDR1 SGHRS, CDR2 YFSETQ. The CDR3 length is 14 residues. Trimming cost V 0 bases and J 4 bases, with 8 bases left between them. CDR3 sequence (DNA): TGCGCCAGCAGCTTGGACTTATCCGGAAACACCATATATTTT. Protein sequence: CASSLDLSGNTIYF.

This clone is a singleton in its sample. This chain uses TRBV4-3 with TRBJ2-3, with D possibly matching TRBD1 (6 bases). This CDR3 has 15 amino acids. With 4 bases removed from V and 2 bases from J, the gap between germline ends came to 13 bases. Looked up from germline, CDR1 is LGHNA and CDR2 is YSLEER. The chain's CDR3 is CASSPTGRFTDTQYF. The CDR3 DNA reads as TGCGCCAGCAGCCCGACAGGTCGATTCACAGATACGCAGTATTTT.